There are a few counts of the clone carrying this T cell receptor beta chain. No antigen is known for it. The sample originates from a study of T-cell memory formation after mild COVID-19. Whole-study results and caveats: Day 15 to 85 contractors were CD4/CD8 balanced; later expanders leaned CD4+.

TCRdb called the 5' RACE reads again in MiXCR, with one record for every CDR3 protein. The sample lists 65,000 to 95,000 distinct CDR3 sequences; about 13% were seen once. The CDR3 length is 12 residues. The V end was cut by 9 bases, the J end by 7 bases, with 12 bases between. The germline V gene has CDR1 KGHDR and CDR2 SFDVKD. The receptor was isolated from a man between 18 and 35 years old who had mild COVID-19 (a few samples of this study predate the infection). Cell type and time point are not known. The sample comprised PBMCs or a T cell subset sorted from them (not recorded which). The rearrangement links TRBV24-1 to TRBJ2-1; D is possibly TRBD2 (6 bases). The CDR3 region is CATGGTGNEQFF. CDR3 nucleotides: TGTGCCACCGGGGGGACGGGGAATGAGCAGTTCTTC.